The present entry profiles one TCR beta chain with its context. The antigen is undetermined. These data belong to a study of long-term antiretroviral therapy in people with HIV. Study information: When the earliest samples were collected, ART was typically delayed until CD4 counts fell. Study-wide findings and caveats: Once patients were on ART, diversity went higher but still fell short of transplant donor controls.

The CDR3 contains 14 residues. Trimming removed 1 base at V and 2 bases at J, with 5 bases between. Germline-derived CDR1 and CDR2 are SGHDN and FVKESK. Assay version v3.0 of immunoSEQ was used, and it was run at survey level. Profiled with immunoSEQ multiplex PCR; TCRdb holds only in-frame clones, not every one. The top ten hold 15% to 20% of the sample, which has around 13,000 clones, roughly three quarters seen once. The material was unsorted PBMCs, obtained 0.5 years before starting antiretroviral therapy. The sequence was collected from a middle-aged woman with HIV. The rearrangement joins TRBV14 to TRBJ2-2; D not certain. The CDR3 nucleotides read TGTGCCAGCAGCCAAGGTAGAAACACCGGGGAGCTGTTTTTT. It specifies CASSQGRNTGELFF.